This T cell receptor beta chain was recorded in a study of blood T cell repertoires in COVID-19. Enrolled through a virtual design, the participants were between about 18 and 100 years of age and came from about two dozen US areas. In Cohort 3, a recovered donor had either two negative PCRs, clearance, or symptom resolution. Some clones are missing from TCRdb's copy, which holds only in-frame ones; the method was immunoSEQ multiplex PCR. The sample lists roughly 170,000 clones; 84% were seen once. Trimming took 1 base from V and 1 from J, leaving 10 bases between them. Germline V gene data show CDR1 as SGHTA and CDR2 as FQGNSA. This CDR3 spans 15 amino acids.

The receptor's source is a man over 45 who had recovered from COVID-19. The chain is built from TRBV7-2 and TRBJ2-5; tentatively, D is TRBD2 (6 bases). Sequenced: PBMCs or T cells enriched from blood (not recorded which). The CDR3 DNA follows: TGTGCCAGCAGCTTAGTGGCGGGGCGCCAAGAGACCCAGTACTTC. Its translation: CASSLVAGRQETQYF.